This T cell receptor beta chain derives from a study of cytomegalovirus exposure and HLA in healthy donors. The CDR3 has 14 amino acids. V lost 6 bases and J lost 7; bases outside the gene matches: 8. Germline values: CDR1 KGHSH, CDR2 LQKENI. Vbeta (60) and Jbeta (13) primers were used in the PCR. The method was immunoSEQ multiplex PCR; TCRdb's version includes in-frame clones alone and lacks a portion of them. Of approximately 190,000 clones listed, roughly 13% are singletons. The TCR comes from a man aged 50 or older in good health and CMV-seropositive. Material: PBMCs. The chain is built from TRBV18 and TRBJ1-2, with 10 positions matching TRBD1. DNA of the CDR3: TGTGCCAGCTCCTCGGGACAGGGGACTTCTGGCTACACCTTC. It codes for CASSSGQGTSGYTF.